This is a list of T cell receptor beta chains from one sample in a study of shared clonotypes between healthy human individuals. Some clones are missing from TCRdb's copy, which holds only in-frame ones; the method was immunoSEQ multiplex PCR. The repertoire has more than 400,000 clones, about 84% of them found once; the top ten carry 10% to 15%. Sequenced: PBMCs. These receptor sequences come from a woman aged 40 to 50 in good health. Some clones in this sample may be carry-over from other donors' samples. Both conserved end residues are part of each CDR3. A D gene is named only where the DNA matches it firmly. Clone size is given for some rows only: seen once, a few or many times, or a class if the clone is expanded.

TRBJ2-5 | - | TRBD2 | TRBV7-2 | CASSPGTSGIGETQYF | TGTGCCAGCAGCCCCGGGACTAGCGGGATAGGGGAGACCCAGTACTTC
TRBJ2-3 | - | - | TRBV5-1 | CASSRWGGPTDTQYF | TGCGCCAGCAGCCGGTGGGGGGGCCCCACAGATACGCAGTATTTT
TRBJ2-7 | - | - | TRBV10-3 | CAISDLAHEQYF | TGTGCCATCAGTGACTTAGCGCACGAGCAGTACTTC
TRBJ1-5 | - | - | TRBV2 | CASSVQGNQPQHF | TGTGCCAGCAGTGTTCAGGGCAATCAGCCCCAGCATTTT
TRBJ1-2 | many | - | TRBV15 | CATSRETGNNYGYTF | TGTGCCACCAGCAGAGAGACAGGAAATAACTATGGCTACACCTTC
TRBJ1-2 | - | - | TRBV7-6 | CASSPGAANYGYTF | TGTGCCAGCAGCCCAGGGGCGGCTAACTATGGCTACACCTTC
TRBJ2-7 | - | - | TRBV30 | CAWSVPAISSYEQYF | TGTGCCTGGAGTGTACCGGCGATAAGCTCCTACGAGCAGTACTTC
TRBJ2-3 | - | - | TRBV30 | CAWSVRSDTQYF | TGTGCCTGGAGTGTACGATCAGATACGCAGTATTTT
TRBJ1-3 | - | - | TRBV18 | CASSPPDGGPSGNTIYF | TGTGCCAGCTCACCACCGGACGGGGGACCCTCTGGAAACACCATATATTTT
TRBJ1-2 | - | - | TRBV5-1 | CASSLVPGINYGYTF | TGCGCCAGCAGCTTGGTCCCCGGAATTAACTATGGCTACACCTTC
TRBJ1-6 | - | - | TRBV5-1 | CASSSKQEGRDSPLHF | TGCGCCAGCAGCTCTAAACAGGAAGGGAGGGATTCACCCCTCCACTTT
TRBJ2-2 | - | TRBD2 | TRBV6-6 | CASSYSAGEGTGELFF | TGTGCCAGCAGTTACTCGGCGGGAGAGGGCACCGGGGAGCTGTTTTTT
TRBJ2-2 | few | TRBD2 | TRBV15 | CATSRDRLAGEWGGELFF | TGTGCCACCAGCAGAGATCGGCTAGCGGGAGAATGGGGCGGGGAGCTGTTTTTT
TRBJ1-1 | - | TRBD1 | TRBV6-5 | CASKGTTGASEAFF | TGTGCCAGCAAAGGGACAACAGGGGCATCTGAAGCTTTCTTT
TRBJ2-3 | few | - | TRBV7-9 | CASRLVRTTDTQYF | TGTGCCAGCAGATTAGTTCGCACCACAGATACGCAGTATTTT
TRBJ1-1 | - | - | TRBV6-1 | CASSEQGRDTEAFF | TGTGCCAGCAGTGAACAGGGTAGGGACACTGAAGCTTTCTTT
TRBJ2-5 | once | - | TRBV15 | CATSAGMVSMLRGTQYF | TGTGCCACCAGCGCGGGGATGGTGTCCATGTTAAGGGGGACCCAGTACTTC
TRBJ2-1 | - | - | TRBV28 | CASSFPGSYNEQFF | TGTGCCAGCAGTTTCCCCGGTTCCTACAATGAGCAGTTCTTC
TRBJ2-2 | - | TRBD1 | TRBV25-1 | CASSEPDRDTVELFF | TGTGCCAGCAGTGAACCGGACAGGGACACCGTGGAGCTGTTTTTT
TRBJ1-3 | - | - | TRBV7-2 | CASSLDLSGRSGNTIYF | TGTGCCAGCAGCTTAGATCTGTCGGGCCGCTCTGGAAACACCATATATTTT
TRBJ2-6 | - | TRBD1 | TRBV11-1 | CASRGQGVFGANVLTF | TGTGCCAGCAGGGGACAGGGGGTGTTTGGGGCCAACGTCCTGACTTTC
TRBJ2-5 | - | - | TRBV6-5 | CASSYSTSETQYF | TGTGCCAGCAGTTACTCGACTTCCGAGACCCAGTACTTC
TRBJ2-7 | once | TRBD2 | TRBV7-9 | CATERLAPPYEQYF | TGTGCCACCGAAAGACTAGCTCCACCCTACGAGCAGTACTTC
TRBJ2-1 | - | - | TRBV7-3 | CASSTDPADEQFF | TGTGCCAGCAGCACGGACCCGGCGGATGAGCAGTTCTTC
TRBJ1-1 | - | - | TRBV2 | CASSDPGAGAEAFF | TGTGCCAGCAGTGACCCGGGGGCAGGGGCTGAAGCTTTCTTT
TRBJ1-1 | - | - | TRBV29-1 | CSVEGSSLEAFF | TGCAGCGTTGAGGGCAGCTCCCTTGAAGCTTTCTTT
TRBJ2-7 | once | TRBD2 | TRBV18 | CASSSSGSGSYEQYF | TGTGCCAGCTCAAGTAGCGGGTCCGGCTCCTACGAGCAGTACTTC
TRBJ1-3 | - | - | TRBV18 | CASSLGRGSGNTIYF | TGTGCCAGCTCCCTGGGCAGGGGCTCTGGAAACACCATATATTTT
TRBJ1-1 | - | - | TRBV6-5 | CASSYRGNTEAFF | TGTGCCAGCAGTTACAGAGGGAACACTGAAGCTTTCTTT
TRBJ1-2 | once | TRBD1 | TRBV10-3 | CAISGTGDGYTF | TGTGCCATCAGCGGGACAGGGGATGGCTACACCTTC
TRBJ2-3 | - | - | TRBV28 | CASSDLTDTQYF | TGTGCCAGCAGTGACCTCACAGATACGCAGTATTTT
TRBJ2-2 | - | TRBD1 | TRBV9 | CASSYGQANTGELFF | TGTGCCAGCAGCTATGGACAGGCGAACACCGGGGAGCTGTTTTTT
TRBJ2-2 | few | TRBD2 | TRBV11-2 | CASKLASGRVTGELFF | TGTGCCAGCAAACTGGCTAGCGGGAGGGTCACCGGGGAGCTGTTTTTT
TRBJ2-3 | - | - | TRBV5-1 | CASSLGTEITQGTDTQYF | TGCGCCAGCAGCTTGGGCACAGAAATCACCCAGGGCACAGATACGCAGTATTTT
TRBJ2-2 | - | - | TRBV9 | CASSVGGHSGELFF | TGTGCCAGCAGCGTAGGGGGCCATTCCGGGGAGCTGTTTTTT
TRBJ2-1 | - | - | TRBV4-2 | CASSQDGLHNEQFF | TGTGCCAGCAGCCAGGATGGACTGCACAATGAGCAGTTCTTC
TRBJ1-5 | - | - | TRBV18 | CASSQPGVNQPQHF | TGTGCCAGCTCCCAACCGGGGGTCAATCAGCCCCAGCATTTT
TRBJ2-1 | - | TRBD1 | TRBV5-1 | CASSPRDSYNEQFF | TGCGCCAGCAGCCCCCGGGACAGCTACAATGAGCAGTTCTTC
TRBJ2-7 | - | - | TRBV27 | CASRPQVASYEQYF | TGTGCCAGCAGGCCCCAGGTTGCATCCTACGAGCAGTACTTC
TRBJ2-1 | once | - | TRBV7-6 | CASISRNNEQFF | TGTGCCAGCATTAGCCGTAACAATGAGCAGTTCTTC
TRBJ1-5 | - | - | TRBV30 | CAWSPRTNQPQHF | TGTGCCTGGAGTCCTCGGACCAATCAGCCCCAGCATTTT